These 14 T cell receptor beta chains were sequenced from one sample in a study of shared clonotypes between healthy human individuals. Using immunoSEQ multiplex PCR, the repertoire was profiled, and TCRdb retains in-frame clones only, with some absent. Altogether about 2 million clones are present, over 85% being singletons, with the ten largest covering more than 0.95%. CD45RO-negative, CCR7-selected cells formed the naive CD8 fraction, which excluded terminally differentiated effector memory CD45RA+ cells. What was sequenced was naive CD8+ T cells sorted from blood. The receptors stem from a young man in good health.

V gene TRBV27 combines with J gene TRBJ2-2; no reliable D call. Germline V lookup: CDR1 MNHEY, CDR2 SMNVEV (reference sequence). The CDR3 contains 15 residues. The V end lost 4 bases, the J end lost 4 bases, and 13 bases lay between the germline ends. CDR3 DNA sequence: TGTGCCAGCAGTTCCCAAGCACCCGTCACCGGGGAGCTGTTTTTT. Encoded protein: CASSSQAPVTGELFF.

V gene TRBV27 combines with J gene TRBJ1-3, with D uncertain. Germline V gene lookup returns CDR1 MNHEY and CDR2 SMNVEV (reference sequence). The V gene lost 2 bases and the J gene lost 4 bases, with 6 bases spanning the gap. CDR3 length: 13 amino acids. The CDR3 DNA reads as TGTGCCAGCAGTTTAGCTTGGGGAAACACCATATATTTT. The encoded protein is CASSLAWGNTIYF.

CDR3 bases: TGTGCCAGCAGCGCCGGACTAGTCGGGGTCGAGACCCAGTACTTC. Translated: CASSAGLVGVETQYF. V and J are TRBV9 and TRBJ2-5; 7 bases are a match to TRBD2. The junction had 10 bases not matched to a gene; V was cut back by 3 bases and J by 5 bases. In germline, CDR1 is SGDLS, CDR2 YYNGEE. This CDR3 contains 15 residues.

The rearrangement uses TRBV28 and TRBJ2-7; no clear D. V lost 5 bases and J lost 2, with 7 bases in between. This CDR3 region has 12 residues. Per the germline V gene, CDR1 is MDHEN and CDR2 is SYDVKM. The CDR3 DNA is TGTGCCAGCAGTGAGACCACCTACGAGCAGTACTTC. The encoded protein is CASSETTYEQYF.

CDR3 DNA: TGTGCCAGCAGCAGGGACGGATGGGGGACCTACAATGAGCAGTTCTTC. Protein product: CASSRDGWGTYNEQFF. The chain recombines TRBV5-8 with TRBJ2-1, with D perhaps assigned TRBD1 or TRBD2 (5 bases each). This CDR3 is 16 amino acids long. Germline assignment: CDR1 SGHTS and CDR2 YDEGEE. V lost 4 bases and J 2 bases, leaving 16 bases between the germline ends.

The V call is TRBV5-4, the J call TRBJ2-2; D ambiguous. CDR1 and CDR2 (germline): SGHNT, YYREEE (reference sequence). Trimming stripped 2 bases from V and 4 bases from J, with 6 bases between. There are 13 residues in the CDR3. The CDR3, as DNA: TGTGCCAGCAGCTTTTGGGGCACCGGGGAGCTGTTTTTT. This sequence encodes CASSFWGTGELFF.

The rearrangement joins TRBV10-3 to TRBJ2-1, with D tentatively TRBD1 (6 bases). V dropped 6 bases and J dropped 4 bases, with 10 bases sitting between them. The V gene's germline CDR1 is ENHRY and CDR2 SYGVKD. CDR3 size: 13 residues. CDR3 in amino acids: CAISPDRYNEQFF. The DNA for the CDR3 is TGTGCCATCAGCCCCGACAGGTACAATGAGCAGTTCTTC.

This clone showed up just once. The chain employs TRBV29-1 and TRBJ2-1; 7 positions agree with TRBD2. Germline CDR1 is SQVTM and CDR2 is ANQGSEA. The CDR3 loop spans 14 amino acids. J lost 7 bases, V lost 5 bases, and 11 bases had no gene match. The CDR3 DNA follows: TGCAGCGTTCGGGGGGACCCCTCGGGAAATGAGCAGTTCTTC. Protein: CSVRGDPSGNEQFF.

The chain combines TRBV6-1 with TRBJ1-4; the D is unclear. This CDR3 has 13 residues. Looked up from germline, CDR1 is MNHNS and CDR2 is SASEGT. V dropped 3 bases and J dropped 8 bases, with 10 bases sitting between them. CDR3 loop: CASSEVQMEKLFF. Here the CDR3 DNA reads TGTGCCAGCAGTGAGGTCCAAATGGAAAAACTGTTTTTT.

This clone came up once. The chain uses TRBV27 and TRBJ1-1; possibly TRBD1 for D (6 bases). The V and J ends lost 7 bases and 5 bases respectively, with 14 bases between them. Germline CDR1 is MNHEY and CDR2 is SMNVEV (reference sequence). This CDR3 has 13 amino acids. The CDR3 loop reads CASTGRGATEAFF. In nucleotides, the CDR3 is TGTGCCAGCACCGGACGGGGGGCGACTGAAGCTTTCTTT.

The chain is built from TRBV4-3 and TRBJ2-7; tentative D call: TRBD1 (6 bases). V lost 1 base to trimming and J lost 3 bases, with 13 bases between them. Germline CDR1 reads LGHNA; CDR2 reads YSLEER. The CDR3 extends over 15 amino acids. CDR3 nucleotide sequence: TGCGCCAGCAGCCAAGGACGGTCAGGGGTCTACGAGCAGTACTTC. This gives the protein CASSQGRSGVYEQYF.

CDR3: CSVESRASYEQYF. The CDR3 DNA reads as TGCAGCGTTGAGTCCAGGGCCTCCTACGAGCAGTACTTC. The chain joins TRBV29-1 to TRBJ2-7, with D perhaps matching TRBD1 (5 bases). The CDR3 runs to 13 residues. V gave up 3 bases and J gave up 0 bases, with 9 bases separating them. Germline V gene sequence: CDR1 SQVTM, CDR2 ANQGSEA.

The rearrangement uses TRBV9 and TRBJ2-2, with a weak D call TRBD1 (5 bases). There are 17 residues in the CDR3. V lost 0 bases and J lost 0, with 12 bases in between. Germline CDR1 and CDR2: SGDLS and YYNGEE. CDR3 DNA: TGTGCCAGCAGCGTAGCTCGCGACAGAGCGAACACCGGGGAGCTGTTTTTT. This codes for CASSVARDRANTGELFF.

The sample holds one count of this clone. This sequence joins TRBV6-4 and TRBJ2-5, with TRBD2 matching 9 bases. CDR1 and CDR2 (germline): MRHNA, SNTAGT. This CDR3 has 16 amino acids. V shed 4 bases and J 4 bases; nucleotides not matched to a gene: 10. The CDR3 sequence: CASSGGLAGEIETQYF. The CDR3 coding sequence is TGTGCCAGCAGTGGGGGGTTAGCGGGAGAGATAGAGACCCAGTACTTC.